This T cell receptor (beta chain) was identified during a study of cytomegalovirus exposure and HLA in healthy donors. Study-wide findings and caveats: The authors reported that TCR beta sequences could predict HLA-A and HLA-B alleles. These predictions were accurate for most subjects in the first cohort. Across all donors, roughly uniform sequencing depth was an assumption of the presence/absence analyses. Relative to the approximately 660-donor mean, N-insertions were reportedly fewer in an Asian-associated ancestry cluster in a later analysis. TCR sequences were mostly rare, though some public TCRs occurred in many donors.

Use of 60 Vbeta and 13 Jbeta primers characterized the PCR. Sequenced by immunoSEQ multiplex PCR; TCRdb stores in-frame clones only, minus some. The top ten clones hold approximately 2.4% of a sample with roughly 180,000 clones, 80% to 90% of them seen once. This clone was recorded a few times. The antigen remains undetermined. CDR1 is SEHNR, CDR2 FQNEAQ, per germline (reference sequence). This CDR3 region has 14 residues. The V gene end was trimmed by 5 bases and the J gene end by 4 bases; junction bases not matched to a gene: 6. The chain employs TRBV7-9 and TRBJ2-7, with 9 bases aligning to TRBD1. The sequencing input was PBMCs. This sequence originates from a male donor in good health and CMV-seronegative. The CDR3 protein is CASSGRQGGYEQYF. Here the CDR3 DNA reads TGTGCCAGCAGCGGGCGACAGGGGGGGTACGAGCAGTACTTC.